This T cell receptor beta chain was profiled in a study of blood T cell repertoires in COVID-19 (dated by TCRdb to 2018 to 2021). For the wider study: Collaborator samples came from the United States, Italy and Spain and covered acute and convalescent phases of COVID-19. The material from the prospective study consisted of cDNA or gDNA derived from T cells, B-cell-depleted T cells, or PBMCs. Subjects who had been exposed to COVID-19, were actively infected with it, or had recovered from it provided the deeply sampled blood TCRbeta repertoires that made up the dataset. A freely available public database, intended as a resource for researchers studying the immune response to SARS-CoV-2, is where the repertoires were released. The samples were drawn from two sources: the first 160 participants of the ongoing ImmuneRACE study, and approximately 1,300 subjects contributed by 6 global collaborators. The sample metadata nearly always contained a de-identified subject ID, COVID-19 status, age in years and sex. Where HLA class I and class II types were available, the types were taken from metadata supplied by the sample provider, not from assay-based typing. Paper-wide results and their limitations: The amount of clinical and demographic metadata varied by source and participant and was provided uncurated.

The immunoSEQ Assay, a bias-controlled multiplex PCR, was used to amplify TCRbeta CDR3 regions from genomic DNA. Concerning the study's data processing: The number of nucleated cells in each sample was estimated from the amplification of reference gene primers within the assay. To quantify the absolute abundance of each unique TCRbeta CDR3 rearrangement, sequence reads were collapsed and filtered. For each sample, productive Simpson clonality was calculated by taking the square root of Simpson's diversity index across productive rearrangements. Entries here come from immuneACCESS through TCRdb and include only in-frame sequences with V and J called. Some clones fail to appear in such tables; in the studies checked, an unresolved V gene covers under half of the shortfall, and the cause of the remainder is unknown. Clonal size and the V and J genes are those of that table, whereas D and trimming came from the DNA. For this sample there are about 170,000 clones; around 83% appear just once. The top ten hold around 19% of the sample.

Another Seattle source contributed samples from volunteer blood donors who had recovered from COVID-19. Each collaborating institution followed its own protocols to collect whole blood in K2EDTA tubes. Collaborator samples were shipped for TCRbeta analysis as frozen whole blood, isolated PBMCs, or DNA extracted from either sample type. CDR1 and CDR2 are drawn from the germline V gene: SGHRS, YFSETQ. From its cysteine to its phenylalanine, the CDR3 spans 15 amino acids. Solely the CDR3 DNA is kept, with 45 bases framed from the first base. The junction carries 13 bases between V and J, which are trimmed by 3 bases and 1 base respectively. Points on this clone: The antigen this receptor binds is unknown. No much larger clonotype is one base removed from it; base qualities were not supplied.

The V and J segments used are TRBV5-1 and TRBJ1-1, with a tentative D gene TRBD1 over 6 matching bases. Sequenced material: peripheral blood. The origin of this receptor is a woman between 70 and 85 years old who had recovered from COVID-19. The DNA is TGCGCCAGCAGCTCCAGACAGGCTTCGAACACTGAAGCTTTCTTT. It codes for CASSSRQASNTEAFF.